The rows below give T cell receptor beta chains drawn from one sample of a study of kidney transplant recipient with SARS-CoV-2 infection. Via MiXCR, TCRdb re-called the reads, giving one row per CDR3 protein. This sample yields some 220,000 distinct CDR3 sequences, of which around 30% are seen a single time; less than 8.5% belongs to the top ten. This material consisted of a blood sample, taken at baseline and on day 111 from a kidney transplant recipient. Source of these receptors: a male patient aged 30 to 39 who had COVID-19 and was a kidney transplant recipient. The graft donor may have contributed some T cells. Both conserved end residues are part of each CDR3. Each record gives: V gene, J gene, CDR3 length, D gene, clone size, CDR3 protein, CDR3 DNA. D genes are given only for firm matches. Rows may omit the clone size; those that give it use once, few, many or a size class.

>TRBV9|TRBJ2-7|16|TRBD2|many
CASSLTGTSGSHEQYF
TGTGCCAGCAGCTTAACCGGGACTAGCGGGAGCCACGAGCAGTACTTC
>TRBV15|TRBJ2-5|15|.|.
CATSRMPGHQETQYF
TGTGCCACCAGCAGAATGCCGGGACACCAAGAGACCCAGTACTTC
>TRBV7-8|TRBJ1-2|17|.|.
CASSEPQLTRKTYGYTF
TGTGCCAGCAGCGAGCCTCAGCTTACCCGAAAGACCTATGGCTACACCTTC
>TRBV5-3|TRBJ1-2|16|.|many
CARQVIVVRKTYGYTF
TGTGCCAGACAGGTCATAGTGGTGAGAAAGACCTATGGCTACACCTTC
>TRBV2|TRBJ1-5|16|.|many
CASSEALVQGGQPQHF
TGTGCCAGCAGTGAAGCGCTTGTACAGGGCGGGCAGCCCCAGCATTTT
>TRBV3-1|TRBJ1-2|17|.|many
CASSRQLTLRKTYGYTF
TGTGCCAGCAGCCGACAGCTCACCCTTCGAAAGACCTATGGCTACACCTTC
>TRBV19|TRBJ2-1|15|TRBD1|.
CASRRDRGWDNEQFF
TGTGCCAGTAGGAGGGACAGAGGTTGGGACAATGAGCAGTTCTTC
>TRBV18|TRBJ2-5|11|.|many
CASSQQETQYF
TGTGCCAGCTCACAACAGGAGACCCAGTACTTC
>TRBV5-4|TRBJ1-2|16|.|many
CASYESVPGKTYGYTF
TGTGCCAGCTATGAAAGCGTACCAGGAAAGACCTATGGCTACACCTTC
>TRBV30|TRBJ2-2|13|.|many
CAWGVGNTGELFF
TGTGCCTGGGGCGTGGGGAACACCGGGGAGCTGTTTTTT
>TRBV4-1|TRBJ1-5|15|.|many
CASSHRQVGNQPQHF
TGCGCCAGCAGCCATCGACAGGTAGGGAATCAGCCCCAGCATTTT
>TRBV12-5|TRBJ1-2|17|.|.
CASGVRVLQGKAYGYTF
TGTGCTAGTGGTGTCCGGGTTTTGCAGGGAAAGGCCTATGGCTACACCTTC
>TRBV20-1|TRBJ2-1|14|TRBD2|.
CSARDQREYNEQFF
TGCAGTGCTAGAGATCAGCGGGAGTACAATGAGCAGTTCTTC
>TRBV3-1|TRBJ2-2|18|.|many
CASSGSLPISGLTGELFF
TGTGCCAGCAGCGGTTCTCTTCCCATTTCAGGCTTGACCGGGGAGCTGTTTTTT
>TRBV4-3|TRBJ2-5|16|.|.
CASSQDIAADQETQYF
TGCGCCAGCAGCCAAGATATCGCGGCAGACCAAGAGACCCAGTACTTC
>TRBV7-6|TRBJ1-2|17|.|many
CASSVRSESRKTYGYTF
TGTGCCAGCAGCGTTCGGAGTGAATCTCGAAAGACCTATGGCTACACCTTC
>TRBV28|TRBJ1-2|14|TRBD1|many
CASRTGTGDYGYTF
TGTGCCAGCAGGACCGGGACAGGGGACTATGGCTACACCTTC
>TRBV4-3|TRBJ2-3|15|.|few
CASSQDYLSTDTQYF
TGCGCCAGCAGCCAAGATTATCTTAGCACAGATACGCAGTATTTT
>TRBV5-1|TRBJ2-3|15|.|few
CASSLQGTDTDTQYF
TGCGCCAGCAGCTTGCAGGGGACCGACACAGATACGCAGTATTTT